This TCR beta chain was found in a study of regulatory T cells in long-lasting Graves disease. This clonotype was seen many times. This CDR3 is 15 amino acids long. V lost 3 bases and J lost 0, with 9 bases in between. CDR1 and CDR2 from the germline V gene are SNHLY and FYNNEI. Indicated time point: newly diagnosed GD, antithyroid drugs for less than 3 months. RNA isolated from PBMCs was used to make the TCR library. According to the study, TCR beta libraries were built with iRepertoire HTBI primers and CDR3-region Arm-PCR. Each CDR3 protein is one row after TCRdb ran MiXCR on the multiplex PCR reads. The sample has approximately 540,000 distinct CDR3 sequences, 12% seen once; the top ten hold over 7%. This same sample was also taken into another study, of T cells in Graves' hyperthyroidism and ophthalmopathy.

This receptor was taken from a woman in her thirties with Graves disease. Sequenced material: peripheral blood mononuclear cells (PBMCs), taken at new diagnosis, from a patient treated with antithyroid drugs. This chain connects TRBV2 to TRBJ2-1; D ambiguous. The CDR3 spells CASSDRSPSYNEQFF. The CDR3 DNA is TGTGCCAGCAGTGATCGGTCCCCCTCCTACAATGAGCAGTTCTTC.